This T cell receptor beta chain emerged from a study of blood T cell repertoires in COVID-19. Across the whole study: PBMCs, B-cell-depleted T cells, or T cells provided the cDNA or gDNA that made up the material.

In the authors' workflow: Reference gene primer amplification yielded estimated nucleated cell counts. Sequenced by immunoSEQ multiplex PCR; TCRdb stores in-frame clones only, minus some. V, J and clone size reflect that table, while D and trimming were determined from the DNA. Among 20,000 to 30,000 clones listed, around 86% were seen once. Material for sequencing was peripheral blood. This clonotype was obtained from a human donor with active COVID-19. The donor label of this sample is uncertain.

The CDR3 DNA is TGTGCCAGCACTGATCAGACTGAGAACCAGCATTTT. Amino acid sequence: CASTDQTENQHF. The chain joins TRBV2 to TRBJ1-5; D unresolved. This CDR3 region has 12 residues. With 7 bases removed from V and 12 bases from J, the gap between germline ends came to 16 bases. The germline V gene has CDR1 SNHLY and CDR2 FYNNEI.